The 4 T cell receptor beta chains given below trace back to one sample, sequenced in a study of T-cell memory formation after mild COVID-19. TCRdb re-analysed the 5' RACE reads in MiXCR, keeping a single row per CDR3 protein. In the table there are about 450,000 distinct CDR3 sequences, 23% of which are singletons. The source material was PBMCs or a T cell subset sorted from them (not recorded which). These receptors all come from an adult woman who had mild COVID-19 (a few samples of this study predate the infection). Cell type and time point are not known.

This CDR3 is CAISDPGTDSYEQYF. CDR3 nucleotides: TGTGCCATCAGTGACCCCGGGACAGACTCCTACGAGCAGTACTTC. The chain carries TRBV10-3 and TRBJ2-7, with 7 bases identical to TRBD1. Germline CDR1 ENHRY, CDR2 SYGVKD. The CDR3 has 15 amino acids. Germline trimming cut 3 bases from V and 0 bases from J; bases unmatched to any gene: 5.

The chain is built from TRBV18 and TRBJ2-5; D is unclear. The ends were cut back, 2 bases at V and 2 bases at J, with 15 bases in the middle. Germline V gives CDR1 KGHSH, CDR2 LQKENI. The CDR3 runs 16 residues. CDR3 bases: TGTGCCAGCTCACCAGAGGTCATCCCGCTTCAAGAGACCCAGTACTTC. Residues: CASSPEVIPLQETQYF.

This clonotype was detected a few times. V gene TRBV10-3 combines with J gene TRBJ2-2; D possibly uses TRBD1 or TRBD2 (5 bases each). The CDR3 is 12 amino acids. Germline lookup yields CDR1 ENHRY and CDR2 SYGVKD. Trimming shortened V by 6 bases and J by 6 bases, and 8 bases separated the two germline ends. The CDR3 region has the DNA TGTGCCATCAGAGGGGACCCCGGGGAGCTGTTTTTT. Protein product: CAIRGDPGELFF.

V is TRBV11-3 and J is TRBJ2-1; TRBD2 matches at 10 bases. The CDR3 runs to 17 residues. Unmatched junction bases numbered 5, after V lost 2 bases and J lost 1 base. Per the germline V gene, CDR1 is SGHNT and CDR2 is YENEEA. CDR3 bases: TGTGCCAGCAGCTTACGGGGAGCGGGAGGGTCCTACAATGAGCAGTTCTTC. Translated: CASSLRGAGGSYNEQFF.